The 5 T cell receptor beta chains reported below all come from one sample, sequenced in a study of blood T cell repertoires in COVID-19. The method was immunoSEQ multiplex PCR; TCRdb's version includes in-frame clones alone and lacks a portion of them. Of 150,000 to 200,000 clones in the sample, less than 90% were seen once. Sequenced input: PBMCs or T cells enriched from blood (not recorded which). Every receptor here comes from a woman aged 25 to 39 who had been exposed to COVID-19.

The rearrangement joins TRBV11-2 to TRBJ1-1, with TRBD1 matching over 8 bases. There are 15 residues in the CDR3. V dropped 5 bases and J dropped 3; count of bases not matched to a gene: 8. Germline loops: CDR1 SGHAT, CDR2 FQNNGV. The CDR3 DNA is TGTGCCAGCAGCGGCGCAGGGGGCTGGTACACTGAAGCTTTCTTT. This sequence encodes CASSGAGGWYTEAFF.

This chain uses TRBV5-1 with TRBJ1-3; tentative D call: TRBD1 (5 bases). The ends were cut back, 4 bases at V and 2 bases at J, with 13 bases in the middle. This CDR3 contains 15 residues. Germline assignment: CDR1 SGHRS and CDR2 YFSETQ. The CDR3 DNA is TGCGCCAGCAGCCTGCGGGGCAGCGCTGGAAACACCATATATTTT. It encodes CASSLRGSAGNTIYF.

The DNA of the CDR3 is TGTGCCAGCAGTCTAGCGGGGGGATTGTACTTC. Protein: CASSLAGGLYF. The chain couples TRBV25-1 to TRBJ2-7; 11 bases are shared with TRBD2. The CDR3 totals 11 residues. Germline lookup yields CDR1 MGHDK and CDR2 SYGVNS. V lost 5 bases and J lost 12; bases outside the gene matches: 3.

This clone was found a few times. The V call is TRBV29-1, the J call TRBJ2-1; D remains unclear. The V and J ends lost 3 bases and 3 bases respectively, with 6 bases between them. Per the germline V gene, CDR1 is SQVTM and CDR2 is ANQGSEA. The CDR3 has 12 amino acids. The CDR3 sequence: CSVDGSYNEQFF. The CDR3, as DNA: TGCAGCGTTGATGGCAGCTACAATGAGCAGTTCTTC.

The chain recombines TRBV18 with TRBJ2-2, with D possibly matching TRBD2 (5 bases). From germline, CDR1 is KGHSH and CDR2 LQKENI. This CDR3 is built from 15 residues. Between the trimmed V and J ends, which lost 5 bases and 0 bases, there was a span of 10 bases. The chain's CDR3 is CASSLLDANTGELFF. The CDR3 DNA follows: TGTGCCAGCTCATTACTAGACGCGAACACCGGGGAGCTGTTTTTT.